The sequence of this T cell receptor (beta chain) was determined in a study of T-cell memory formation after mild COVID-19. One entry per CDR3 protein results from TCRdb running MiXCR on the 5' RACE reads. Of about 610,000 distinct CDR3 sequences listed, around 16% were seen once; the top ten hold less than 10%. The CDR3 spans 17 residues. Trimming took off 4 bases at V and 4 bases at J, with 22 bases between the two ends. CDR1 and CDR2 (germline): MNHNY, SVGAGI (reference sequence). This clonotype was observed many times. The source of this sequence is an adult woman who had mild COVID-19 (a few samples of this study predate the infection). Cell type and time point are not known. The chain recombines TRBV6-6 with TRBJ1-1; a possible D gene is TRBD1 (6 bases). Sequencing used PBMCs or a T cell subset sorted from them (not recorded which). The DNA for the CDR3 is TGTGCCAGCAGTTCCAAACCCGGTAGAACAGGGTTCACTGAAGCTTTCTTT. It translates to CASSSKPGRTGFTEAFF.